This is a list of T cell receptor beta chains from one sample in a study of blood T cell repertoires in COVID-19. Method: immunoSEQ multiplex PCR; TCRdb's copy keeps in-frame clones and lacks some. This sample yields more than 300,000 clones, of which approximately 84% are seen a single time; about 4.6% belongs to the top ten. The sequencing sample was made of PBMCs or T cells enriched from blood (not recorded which). The origin of the receptors is a man aged 30 to 39 who had recovered from COVID-19. CDR3s include the opening cysteine and the closing phenylalanine or tryptophan. D genes are given only for firm matches. Clone size, where shown, is once, few, many, or a class for clones that have expanded.

NA	TRBV19	NA	16	TRBJ2-2	CASSRYRDPGLGELFF	TGTGCCAGTAGTAGATACAGGGACCCCGGCCTCGGGGAGCTGTTTTTT
NA	TRBV18	NA	14	TRBJ1-5	CASSQGSRDQPQHF	TGTGCCAGCTCCCAGGGGAGTAGGGATCAGCCCCAGCATTTT
NA	TRBV5-6	NA	13	TRBJ1-2	CASSLRGAYGYTF	TGTGCCAGCAGCTTGCGTGGGGCCTATGGCTACACCTTC
TRBD1	TRBV11-3	NA	14	TRBJ1-4	CASSLDPGGGKLFF	TGTGCCAGCAGCTTAGATCCAGGGGGTGGAAAACTGTTTTTT
TRBD2	TRBV5-1	NA	16	TRBJ2-7	CASSSLLAGVPYEQYF	TGCGCCAGCAGCTCCCTACTAGCGGGGGTTCCCTACGAGCAGTACTTC
NA	TRBV13	NA	15	TRBJ2-6	CASSPRVAGANVLTF	TGTGCCAGCAGCCCCAGGGTAGCTGGGGCCAACGTCCTGACTTTC
TRBD1	TRBV7-8	NA	15	TRBJ1-6	CASSLTPGGMSPLHF	TGTGCCAGCAGCTTAACTCCAGGGGGCATGAGTCCCCTCCACTTT
TRBD2	TRBV27	NA	15	TRBJ2-3	CASSLYGGSTDTQYF	TGTGCCAGCAGTTTATACGGGGGGAGCACAGATACGCAGTATTTT
NA	TRBV2	many	14	TRBJ2-7	CASSGDSVGGEQYF	TGTGCCAGCAGTGGTGATAGCGTGGGAGGCGAGCAGTACTTC
NA	TRBV5-6	few	11	TRBJ1-2	CASSLNYGYTF	TGTGCCAGCAGCCTCAACTATGGCTACACCTTC
TRBD1	TRBV6-1	NA	13	TRBJ2-5	CASSETGAETQYF	TGTGCCAGCAGTGAAACAGGGGCAGAGACCCAGTACTTC
NA	TRBV5-5	NA	14	TRBJ2-3	CASSLSSGPDTQYF	TGTGCCAGCAGCTTGAGTTCAGGGCCGGATACGCAGTATTTT
NA	TRBV6-5	NA	14	TRBJ2-5	CASRRQSLGETQYF	TGTGCCAGCAGGAGACAGTCCCTTGGAGAGACCCAGTACTTC
TRBD2	TRBV6-2/TRBV6-3	NA	15	TRBJ2-1	CASSYGLAGDNEQFF	TGTGCCAGCAGTTACGGGCTAGCGGGGGACAATGAGCAGTTCTTC
NA	TRBV18	NA	14	TRBJ2-3	CASAGPIDTDTQYF	TGTGCCAGTGCGGGACCCATTGACACAGATACGCAGTATTTT
NA	TRBV15	NA	15	TRBJ1-5	CATSRDMGVIQPQHF	TGTGCCACCAGCAGAGATATGGGAGTCATCCAGCCCCAGCATTTT
NA	TRBV21-1	NA	17	TRBJ1-4	CASSKELPPDRGEKLFF	TGTGCCAGCAGCAAAGAACTGCCTCCGGACAGGGGGGAAAAACTGTTTTTT
NA	TRBV10-2	NA	13	TRBJ1-1	CASNLNQNTEAFF	TGCGCCAGCAACCTAAACCAGAACACTGAAGCTTTCTTT
NA	TRBV7-9	NA	14	TRBJ2-2	CAREGRENTGELFF	TGTGCCAGAGAGGGGCGGGAGAACACCGGGGAGCTGTTTTTT
TRBD1	TRBV2	NA	15	TRBJ2-1	CASSARQGTNNEQFF	TGTGCCAGCAGTGCTAGACAGGGCACCAACAATGAGCAGTTCTTC
TRBD1	TRBV28	NA	14	TRBJ2-2	CASSFTTGDGELFF	TGTGCCAGCAGTTTTACGACAGGGGATGGGGAGCTGTTTTTT
NA	TRBV5-1	NA	14	TRBJ1-6	CASSPRGGNSPLHF	TGCGCCAGCAGCCCCAGGGGAGGGAATTCACCCCTCCACTTT